This T cell receptor beta chain originates from a study of cytomegalovirus exposure and HLA in healthy donors (dated by TCRdb to 2016 to 2017). About the investigation overall: The 666 repertoires of the first cohort and the roughly 120 validation repertoires were produced on the same platform, according to a later analysis. The study was designed to test whether signatures of past pathogen exposure could be identified by cataloging public T cell receptors. A separate validation cohort of 90 to 150 different subjects was used in addition to the 666-subject first cohort. To predict cytomegalovirus infection status, the study combined high-throughput TCR immunosequencing, statistical association of individual TCRs with disease status, and machine learning. Study-wide findings and limitations: In the study, around 150 TCR beta chains were listed as associated with cytomegalovirus. Subsequent analysis determined that TCRs grouped into clusters in the first cohort also showed a tendency toward co-occurrence across the roughly 120 validation repertoires, and approximately 94% of cluster scores exceeded 0. Most TCR sequences were observed very rarely across donors, whereas some public TCRs were present in many individuals. The classifier was reported to diagnose cytomegalovirus status with high specificity and sensitivity in both the original and validation cohorts. The authors suggested that the approach could potentially be extended to other disease states and immunological phenotypes. Three of the identified cytomegalovirus-associated TCR beta chains were confirmed in vitro to be specific for cytomegalovirus antigens. All 120 or so repertoires were used to score co-occurrence in the validation cohort in a later analysis, because that analysis had no HLA typing for the cohort.

The donors belonged to the validation cohort of over a hundred subjects, which was separate from the roughly 670-subject first cohort. Of note for this clone: Its antigen remains undetermined. Per-base qualities were not stored, and no clone one base away is much larger.

The library was obtained by the immunoSEQ multiplex PCR assay. The paper's data handling went like this. A statistical classification framework was built to diagnose cytomegalovirus status from the catalog of TCR beta chain sequences. The table was pulled from immuneACCESS by TCRdb, which kept in-frame rearrangements only. Such tables lose some clones; where checked, under half of the loss comes from unresolved V genes, and the rest has no known cause. The V and J calls and clone size are taken from that table; D and trimming were inferred from the DNA. Recorded for this sample are around 250,000 clones; around 90% of them occurred a single time. The biggest ten clones account for roughly 0.4% of the sample. The CDR3 holds 16 amino acids from the cysteine to the phenylalanine. CDR3 DNA only is kept here, 48 bases in frame from base 1. CDR1 MDHEN and CDR2 SYDVKM are derived from the germline V gene. Trimming removed 4 bases from V and 6 bases from J; the gene matches leave 8 bases unexplained.

The sample comprised PBMCs. The chain is made from TRBV28 and TRBJ2-3; a stretch of 12 junction bases matches TRBD2. This TCR was recovered from a woman aged 18-35 years in good health and CMV-seronegative. The CDR3 amino acid sequence is: CASSSGLAGLPDTQYF. The sequence in DNA is TGTGCCAGCAGTTCCGGACTAGCGGGGTTGCCGGATACGCAGTATTTT.